The source of this TCR beta chain is a study of shared clonotypes between healthy human individuals (dated by TCRdb to 2018 to 2020). In the study overall: The cohort included three men and a couple of women between 18 and 49 years of age. Per donor, three plates each were used for CD4 naive and CD4 memory, two for CD8 naive, and one for CD8 memory. To estimate repertoire size and how much clonotype sharing occurs between individuals, the study deeply sequenced the blood TCR repertoires of several healthy adults. Per donor, leukapheresis produced somewhere between about 0.85 and 8.9 billion PBMCs. To increase sequencing depth and limit assay-specific biases, TCR repertoire library preparation and sequencing were carried out by different laboratories using diverse techniques. Summary of the overall study and its limitations: Incomplete sequencing was indicated by rarefaction of sorted-subset datasets, despite the large sequencing depth. Estimated clonotype richness was generally larger for naive than for memory subsets. Higher generation probabilities were observed for clonotypes shared by all four sorted-subset donors than for non-shared clonotypes. Sharing across a few donors was observed for around 4.8% of naive CD4, over 3% of naive CD8, about 2.5% of memory CD4, and around 0.42% of memory CD8 clonotypes. Pairwise subsampling indicated that sequencing depth was expected to affect the degree of clonotype sharing among donors. The genetic and exposure-history diversity represented was limited by the small number of donors. Sampling was restricted to blood, and TCR repertoires in tissues likely differ from the TCR repertoires found in blood.

As concerns this clone: The specificity of this receptor is unknown. One end of the junction does not line up with germline, which may come from a read error.

TCR CDR3 regions were amplified from genomic DNA by multiplex PCR using the deep immunoSEQ assay. Extracted genomic DNA from each cell subset was spread evenly across all wells of several immunoSEQ 96-well plates, with each plate serving as a replicate. For sorted subsets, each replicate PCR was loaded with about 200 ng genomic DNA, equivalent to 30,000 or so T cell genomes. Purified libraries were measured with a Qubit 3.0 fluorometer, size-checked on a Bioanalyzer 2100, and measured again with the KAPA Library Quantification kit. Every immunoSEQ 96-well plate was sequenced on a separate single-read 150-cycle Illumina NextSeq 550 flow cell. In the source study's methods: Because the immunoSEQ output included only junctional sequences and no quality scores, the filtering could not be the same as the filtering used for full-length reads. Sequences were annotated with PyIR, a Python wrapper for IgBLAST v1.9, and V/J genes and CDR3 were assigned using IMGT germline references. Reads were removed for weak V/J assignments (E-value above 1e-6), missing CDR3, stop codons, out-of-frame junctions, or ambiguous translated residues. A V3J clonotype was defined by an identical inferred V gene, J gene, and CDR3 amino acid sequence. Percentage overlap between repertoires was computed as shared unique clonotypes divided by the size of the smaller repertoire. Richness of each repertoire was evaluated using RTK rarefaction, the Chao1 estimator, and Recon v2.1 estimates of unobserved clonotypes. Generation probabilities were computed with OLGA for all TCRbeta clonotypes obtained by the gDNA method from several donors. In its TCRdb copy, this immuneACCESS table keeps in-frame sequences only and misses some clones. Where compared with another copy, unresolved V genes explain less than half of these, and the others have no known cause. Clone size and the V and J calls come from that table; the DNA yielded D and trimming. A total of millions of clones appear in this sample, 90% to 95% of them only once. Of the sample, 0.39% falls within the top ten clones.

The donors were healthy, HIV-negative adults with no recently reported acute infections or vaccinations. Every donor was a Caucasian adult residing in Nashville, Tennessee, USA. CD4+ T cells were enriched through magnetic negative selection, after which naive cells were positively selected on CD45RA and the remaining negative fraction served as the memory subset. After blood collection by leukapheresis, PBMCs were isolated using Ficoll-Histopaque density gradient centrifugation and then cryopreserved in the vapor phase of liquid nitrogen. Analytical flow cytometry was used to check the purity and quantity of every magnetically sorted T cell population. Genomic DNA was isolated from each sorted fraction and quantified by UV absorbance on a Nanodrop 2000c. The CDR3 sequence holds 11 residues, the cysteine and phenylalanine included. Only the CDR3 DNA is retained, 33 bases long and in frame from the first base. The germline V gene encodes CDR1 DFQATT and CDR2 SNEGSKA (reference sequence).

The receptor's source is a man aged 18 to 30 in good health. Some clones in this sample may be carry-over from other donors' samples. The specimen was naive CD4+ T cells from PBMCs. The meaning of the sample's cell subset or site label: CD45RA+ positively selected. The chain joins TRBV20-1 to TRBJ2-7; TRBD2 might be the D gene, on 5 matching bases. The CDR3 protein: CSASTRALRGF. The bases read TGCAGTGCTTCTACCCGGGCCCTCCGGGGTTTT.